This entry lists 14 T cell receptor beta chains sequenced from one sample in a study of cytomegalovirus exposure and HLA in healthy donors. PCR employed 60 Vbeta and 13 Jbeta primers. Clones were read by immunoSEQ multiplex PCR, and TCRdb kept only the in-frame ones, dropping some. This table holds some 180,000 clones, 70% to 80% found once. What was sequenced was PBMCs. The source of these receptors is a woman aged 25 to 39 in good health and CMV-seropositive.

J is TRBJ1-5 and V is TRBV28, with D tentatively TRBD1 (6 bases). The CDR3 has 15 amino acids. The germline V gene encodes CDR1 MDHEN and CDR2 SYDVKM. V was pared by 10 bases and J by 6 bases, with 22 bases between. This CDR3 is CATPGATGEGQPQHF. For the CDR3, the DNA is TGTGCCACCCCCGGCGCGACAGGAGAAGGTCAGCCCCAGCATTTT.

The chain has TRBV10-3 and TRBJ2-5; 7 positions match TRBD1. Losses at the gene ends were 6 bases for V and 5 bases for J; bases not matched to a gene: 6. The CDR3 spans 13 residues. Germline V lookup: CDR1 ENHRY, CDR2 SYGVKD. CDR3 residues: CAISRQGGETQYF. DNA of the CDR3: TGTGCCATCAGCAGACAGGGCGGGGAGACCCAGTACTTC.

The rearrangement uses TRBV4-2 and TRBJ2-5; the D gene is possibly TRBD2 (5 bases). Germline V CDR1 and CDR2: LGHNA, YNFKEQ. Trimming removed 5 bases at V and 0 bases at J, with 16 bases between. The CDR3 spans 16 residues. In DNA, the CDR3 is TGTGCCAGCAGCGCACACTTCCGGGGAGACCAAGAGACCCAGTACTTC. Amino acid sequence: CASSAHFRGDQETQYF.

The chain recombines TRBV4-1 with TRBJ1-4; TRBD1 matches 10 bases. The CDR3 runs 15 residues. CDR1 and CDR2 (germline): MGHRA, YSYEKL. The V segment lost 1 base and the J segment 8 bases; nucleotides outside the gene matches: 4. CDR3 nucleotides: TGCGCCAGCAGCCAAGGTGGGGACAGGGGCGAAAAACTGTTTTTT. Its protein is CASSQGGDRGEKLFF.

The chain couples TRBV9 to TRBJ1-1, with TRBD1 as a possible D gene (6 bases). V lost 2 bases and J 4 bases, leaving 27 bases between the germline ends. Germline V lookup: CDR1 SGDLS, CDR2 YYNGEE. The CDR3 extends over 19 amino acids. CDR3 nucleotides: TGTGCCAGCAGCGTCTTACTGGCAGGACAGTCATTTTCTGGCACTGAAGCTTTCTTT. Translation gives CASSVLLAGQSFSGTEAFF. Variable domain in full (rest from reference TRBV9 and TRBJ1-1): DSGVTQTPKHLITATGQRVTLRCSPRSGDLSVYWYQQSLDQGLQFLIQYYNGEERAKGNILERFSAQQFPDLHSELNLSSLELGDSALYFCASSVLLAGQSFSGTEAFFGQGTRLTVV.

This chain joins TRBV30 and TRBJ2-1; a possible D gene is TRBD2 (7 bases). Looked up from germline, CDR1 is GTSNPN and CDR2 is SVGIG (reference sequence). This CDR3 has 17 amino acids. Trimming pared 0 bases from V and 3 bases from J, leaving 18 bases between. Here the CDR3 reads CAWSVQGLRDHYNEQFF. CDR3 DNA sequence: TGTGCCTGGAGTGTACAGGGACTACGAGACCACTACAATGAGCAGTTCTTC.

This rearrangement joins TRBV6-1 to TRBJ2-1; TRBD2 aligns across 14 bases. The CDR3 consists of 15 residues. Germline assignment: CDR1 MNHNS and CDR2 SASEGT. Losses at the gene ends were 6 bases for V and 3 bases for J; bases not matched to a gene: 1. CDR3 DNA: TGTGCCAGCAGGACTAGCGGGGGGGTCTACAATGAGCAGTTCTTC. Amino acids: CASRTSGGVYNEQFF.

J is TRBJ2-4 and V is TRBV19; D remains ambiguous. V was pared by 4 bases and J by 8 bases, with 18 bases between. Germline assignment: CDR1 LNHDA and CDR2 SQIVND (reference sequence). The CDR3 contains 15 residues. The CDR3 DNA is TGTGCCAGTAGTAGGATGAGGAGATCCGAAGACATTCAGTACTTC. It is translated as CASSRMRRSEDIQYF.

The chain uses TRBV7-9 and TRBJ2-1, with TRBD1 as a possible D gene (5 bases). The germline gives CDR1 SEHNR, CDR2 FQNEAQ (reference sequence). V was cut by 8 bases and J by 0 bases, with 11 bases left in between. This CDR3 is 14 amino acids long. The CDR3 DNA follows: TGTGCCAGCGTTCAGGGTAGCTCCTACAATGAGCAGTTCTTC. Translating gives CASVQGSSYNEQFF.

The V call is TRBV9, the J call TRBJ1-6, with 8 bases identical to TRBD1. The ends lost 0 bases at V and 10 bases at J; junction bases unmatched: 15. CDR3 size: 18 residues. The germline gives CDR1 SGDLS, CDR2 YYNGEE. The CDR3: CASSVDVGQGNPRSPLHF. As DNA, the CDR3 is TGTGCCAGCAGCGTAGACGTAGGACAGGGAAATCCACGGTCACCCCTCCACTTT.

The genes are TRBV30 and TRBJ2-7; tentatively, D is TRBD1 (5 bases). Germline CDR1 is GTSNPN and CDR2 is SVGIG (reference sequence). V lost 7 bases and J 2 bases, leaving 12 bases between the germline ends. The CDR3 loop spans 12 amino acids. Here the CDR3 reads CASQGAPYEQYF. The CDR3 DNA reads TGTGCCTCGCAAGGGGCCCCCTACGAGCAGTACTTC.

The chain joins TRBV5-1 to TRBJ2-5; 10 bases align to TRBD2. Germline loops: CDR1 SGHRS, CDR2 YFSETQ. The CDR3 spans 19 residues. V shed 4 bases, J shed 3 bases, and the junction held 18 bases outside the gene matches. The CDR3 nucleotides read TGCGCCAGCAGCCCCGGTGGGTTACGAAGCGGGGGGGCTGAAGAGACCCAGTACTTC. Amino acid sequence: CASSPGGLRSGGAEETQYF.

V usage is TRBV5-1 and J usage is TRBJ2-7, with TRBD1 matching over 10 bases. Per germline, CDR1 SGHRS and CDR2 YFSETQ. There are 17 residues in the CDR3. Losses at the gene ends were 3 bases for V and 1 base for J; bases not matched to a gene: 10. CDR3 region: CASSSRRPGQGSYEQYF. Written as DNA, the CDR3 is TGCGCCAGCAGCTCCAGAAGGCCGGGACAGGGGTCCTACGAGCAGTACTTC. The full variable domain, completed using reference TRBV5-1 and TRBJ2-7, is KAGVTQTPRYLIKTRGQQVTLSCSPISGHRSVSWYQQTPGQGLQFLFEYFSETQRNKGNFPGRFSGRQFSNSRSEMNVSTLELGDSALYLCASSSRRPGQGSYEQYFGPGTRLTVT.

This sequence joins TRBV5-8 and TRBJ1-5; D perhaps matches TRBD1 (5 bases). Germline V lookup: CDR1 SGHTS, CDR2 YDEGEE. CDR3 length: 15 amino acids. Deletions cut 4 bases from V and 0 bases from J, with 11 bases between. The CDR3 DNA reads TGTGCCAGCAGCCATCTAGGGGCTAGCAATCAGCCCCAGCATTTT. This translates into CASSHLGASNQPQHF.